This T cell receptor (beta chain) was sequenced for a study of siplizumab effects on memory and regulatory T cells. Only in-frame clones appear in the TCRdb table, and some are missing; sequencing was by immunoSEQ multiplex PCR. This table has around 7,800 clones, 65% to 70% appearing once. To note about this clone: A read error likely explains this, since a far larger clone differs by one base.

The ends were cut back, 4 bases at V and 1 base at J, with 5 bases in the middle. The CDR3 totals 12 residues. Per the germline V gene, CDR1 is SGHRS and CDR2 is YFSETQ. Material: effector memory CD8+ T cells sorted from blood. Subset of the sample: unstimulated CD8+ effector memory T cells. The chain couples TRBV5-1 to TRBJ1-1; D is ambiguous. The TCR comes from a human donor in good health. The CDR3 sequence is CASSGSNTEAFF. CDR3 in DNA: TGCGCCAGCAGCGGTTCGAACACTGAAGCTTTCTTT.